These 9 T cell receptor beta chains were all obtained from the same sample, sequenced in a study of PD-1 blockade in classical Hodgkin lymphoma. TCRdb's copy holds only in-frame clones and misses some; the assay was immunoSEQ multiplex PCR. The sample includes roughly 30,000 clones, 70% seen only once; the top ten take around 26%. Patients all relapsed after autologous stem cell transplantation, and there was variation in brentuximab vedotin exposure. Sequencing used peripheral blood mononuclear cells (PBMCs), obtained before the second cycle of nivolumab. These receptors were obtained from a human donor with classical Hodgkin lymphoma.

The CDR3 sequence: CASRGRNTGELFF. CDR3 DNA sequence: TGTGCCAGCAGGGGGCGGAACACCGGGGAGCTGTTTTTT. V usage is TRBV6-1 and J usage is TRBJ2-2; D is possibly TRBD1 (5 bases). CDR3 size: 13 residues. V shed 6 bases and J shed 1 base, with 6 bases lying between them. Germline V gene data show CDR1 as MNHNS and CDR2 as SASEGT.

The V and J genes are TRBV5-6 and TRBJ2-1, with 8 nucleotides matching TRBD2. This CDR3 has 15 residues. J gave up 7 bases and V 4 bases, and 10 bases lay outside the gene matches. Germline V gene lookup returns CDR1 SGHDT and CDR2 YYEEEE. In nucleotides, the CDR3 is TGTGCCAGCAGCAAGGGTAGCGGGAAGGGGAATGAGCAGTTCTTC. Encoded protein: CASSKGSGKGNEQFF.

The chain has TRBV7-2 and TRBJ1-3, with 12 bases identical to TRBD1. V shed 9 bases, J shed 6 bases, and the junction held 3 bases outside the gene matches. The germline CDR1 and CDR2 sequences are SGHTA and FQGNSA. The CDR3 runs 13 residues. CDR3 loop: CASKGQGANTIYF. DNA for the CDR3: TGTGCCAGTAAGGGACAGGGGGCAAACACCATATATTTT.

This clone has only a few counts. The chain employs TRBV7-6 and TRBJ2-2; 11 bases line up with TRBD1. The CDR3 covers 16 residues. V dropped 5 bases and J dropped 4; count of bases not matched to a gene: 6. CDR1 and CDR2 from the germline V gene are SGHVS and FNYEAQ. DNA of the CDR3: TGTGCCAGCAGCCTGGGGACAGGGGGTATCACCGGGGAGCTGTTTTTT. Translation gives CASSLGTGGITGELFF.

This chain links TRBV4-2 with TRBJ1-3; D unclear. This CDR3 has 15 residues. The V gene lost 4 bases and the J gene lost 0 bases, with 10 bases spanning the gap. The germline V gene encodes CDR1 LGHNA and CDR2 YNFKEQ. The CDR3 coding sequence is TGTGCCAGCAGCCCCCCAAGTCTCTCTGGAAACACCATATATTTT. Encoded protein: CASSPPSLSGNTIYF.

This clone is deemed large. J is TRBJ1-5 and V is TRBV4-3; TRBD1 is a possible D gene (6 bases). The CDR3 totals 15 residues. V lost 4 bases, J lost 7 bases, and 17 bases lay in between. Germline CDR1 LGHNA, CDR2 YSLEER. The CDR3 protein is CASSPDRYTQQPQHF. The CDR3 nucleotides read TGCGCCAGCAGCCCTGACAGGTATACCCAGCAGCCCCAGCATTTT.

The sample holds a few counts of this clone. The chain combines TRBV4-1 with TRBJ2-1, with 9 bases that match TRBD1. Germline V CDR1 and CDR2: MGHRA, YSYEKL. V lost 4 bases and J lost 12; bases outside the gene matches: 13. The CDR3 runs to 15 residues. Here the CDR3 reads CASSPGQGGFGGQFF. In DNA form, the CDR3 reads TGCGCCAGCAGCCCGGGACAGGGAGGGTTCGGGGGGCAGTTCTTC.

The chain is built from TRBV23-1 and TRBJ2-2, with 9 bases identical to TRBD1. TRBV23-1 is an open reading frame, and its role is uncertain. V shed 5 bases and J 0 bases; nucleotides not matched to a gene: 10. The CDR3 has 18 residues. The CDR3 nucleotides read TGCGCCAGCAGTTGGGACAGGGAGATAGCCGCGAACACCGGGGAGCTGTTTTTT. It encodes CASSWDREIAANTGELFF.

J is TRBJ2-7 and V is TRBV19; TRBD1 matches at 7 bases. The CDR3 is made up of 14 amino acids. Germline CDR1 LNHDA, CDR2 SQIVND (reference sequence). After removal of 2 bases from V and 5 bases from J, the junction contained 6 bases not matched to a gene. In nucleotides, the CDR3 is TGTGCCAGTAGTATAACGACAGGGAACAACGAGCAGTACTTC. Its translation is CASSITTGNNEQYF. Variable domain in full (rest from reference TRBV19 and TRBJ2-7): DGGITQSPKYLFRKEGQNVTLSCEQNLNHDAMYWYRQDPGQGLRLIYYSQIVNDFQKGDIAEGYSVSREKKESFPLTVTSAQKNPTAFYLCASSITTGNNEQYFGPGTRLTVT.